The clone carrying this T cell receptor beta chain appeared a few times. What it binds is not known. These data originate in a study of T-cell reconstitution after alpha-beta-depleted transplantation in children. TCRbeta library construction was performed incorporating unique molecular identifiers. TCRdb processed the PCR reads anew with MiXCR; each CDR3 protein has one entry. The table shows fewer than 550,000 distinct CDR3 sequences, with approximately 10% occurring only once. The V gene's germline CDR1 is SEHNR and CDR2 FQNEAQ (reference sequence). There are 17 residues in the CDR3. Trimming pared 4 bases from V and 0 bases from J, leaving 19 bases between. Findings of the study overall: Alpha-beta T cells about two months after transplant reportedly derived from several hundred expanded graft clones. Recipient T cells and thymic progenitors that survived gave rise to the high TCRbeta diversity observed at day 60 in some patients.

The chain carries TRBV7-9 and TRBJ2-7, with D perhaps matching TRBD1 (6 bases). The sequenced sample was PBMCs, mostly from graft donor cells, obtained 180 days after TCRalphabeta/CD19-depleted stem cell transplant. The origin of this receptor is a female patient aged 2 to 10 who had a stem cell transplant for aplastic anemia, so the T cells may come from the graft donor. Here the CDR3 DNA reads TGTGCCAGCAGCTCTAGAGGGGAGACAGGAATCTCCTACGAGCAGTACTTC. Its translation is CASSSRGETGISYEQYF.